This paragraph covers one TCR beta chain sequence. Its antigen specificity is not known. The record has no base qualities; no much larger clone is one base away. Library preparation was by multiplex PCR. The sample was run on an Illumina HiSeq 4000. CDR3 regions were amplified by Arm-PCR with iRepertoire HTBI primers to construct TCR beta libraries. Before sequencing, the PCR products went through gel purification. As for the original processing: Gene usage analysis of CDR3 amino acid clonotypes relied on the roughly 60 TRBV and 13 to 15 TRBJ segments identified across samples. COPE and FqMerger were used to merge the filtered high-quality paired reads into contigs. Contigs were aligned with BLAST to IMGT TRBV, TRBD and TRBJ reference genes, and CDR3 was defined per IMGT. Clonotypes above 0.1% frequency were classified as highly expanded clones. Shannon entropy served as the measure of repertoire diversity, while the Gini coefficient captured V-J evenness. Public clonotypes were defined as clonotypes shared by more than one individual. The public sequencing data were trimmed at Q25 with fastp and processed into clonotypes with MiXCR by TCRdb, which kept only in-frame beta chains. Each CDR3 protein gets just one entry, which takes the most common genes and DNA from the rows behind it. TCRdb's processing, not the authors' own work, is the source of the V and J calls. This sample is represented by under 450,000 distinct CDR3 sequences; less than 25% of them were singletons. Together, the top ten hold roughly a quarter of the sample.

Via the germline V gene (reference sequence), CDR1 is SEHNR and CDR2 FQNEAQ. The junction carries 15 bases between V and J, which are trimmed by 4 bases and 6 bases respectively. The CDR3 spans 14 residues, from the cysteine through the phenylalanine. CDR3 DNA is the only sequence kept; it has 42 bases, read in frame from the first base. The data stem from a study of regulatory T cells in long-lasting Graves disease (dated by TCRdb to the early 2020s). About the study as a whole: Persistent Graves' disease was defined as antithyroid drug treatment for over 5 years with persistently positive TSH receptor autoantibodies. Persistent Graves' disease patients were compared with newly diagnosed Graves' disease patients by peripheral blood TCR sequencing and RNA sequencing. The study was conducted in China and was registered as a clinical trial. A total of about 35 samples underwent TCR sequencing, from around 13 patients with persistent Graves' disease and roughly 20 patients with newly diagnosed Graves' disease. In the clinical cohort, patients with persistent Graves' disease had used antithyroid drugs for an average of about 10.3 years. The paper's findings and limits, for the study overall: Peripheral blood alone was examined, since thyroid tissue, which constituted the primary lesion, could not be accessed. More public clonotypes were shared among persistent patients (more than 2,500) than among newly diagnosed patients (roughly 1,000). Sequencing and analysis were restricted to the TCR beta chain. Compared with newly diagnosed patients, persistent Graves' disease patients had lower TCR Shannon entropy and fewer highly expanded clones, which suggests clonal expansion. The small sample size was acknowledged by the authors as a limitation that may reduce accuracy. TRBV28, TRBJ1-2 and TRBJ2-5 were preferentially used in persistent disease, while TRBV20-1 and TRBJ2-1 were favored in newly diagnosed disease.

The time point label, read with the paper, signifies: persistent/refractory GD, antithyroid drugs over 5 years with positive TRAb. RNA was extracted from PBMCs in TRIzol for both TCR sequencing and RNA sequencing. Graves' disease was diagnosed according to American Thyroid Association guidelines. Patients were recruited from an endocrinology department in Xi'an, China. Each patient gave approximately 9 milliliters of peripheral blood, collected in an EDTA anticoagulant tube. Ficoll Paque Plus density gradient separation was used to isolate PBMCs, and no further T cell sorting was done. An Agilent 2100 Bioanalyzer and agarose gel were used to check RNA quality, and a NanoDrop 2000 was used to measure RNA concentration.

The TCR originated in a female donor with Graves disease. The rearranged segments are TRBV7-9 and TRBJ2-5; no D gene call is confident. Specimen: peripheral blood mononuclear cells (PBMCs), collected when the disease was refractory, from a patient treated with antithyroid drugs. The nucleotides are TGTGCCAGCAGCTCTTGGGCCTTACGCCAGACCCAGTACTTC. Protein translation: CASSSWALRQTQYF.